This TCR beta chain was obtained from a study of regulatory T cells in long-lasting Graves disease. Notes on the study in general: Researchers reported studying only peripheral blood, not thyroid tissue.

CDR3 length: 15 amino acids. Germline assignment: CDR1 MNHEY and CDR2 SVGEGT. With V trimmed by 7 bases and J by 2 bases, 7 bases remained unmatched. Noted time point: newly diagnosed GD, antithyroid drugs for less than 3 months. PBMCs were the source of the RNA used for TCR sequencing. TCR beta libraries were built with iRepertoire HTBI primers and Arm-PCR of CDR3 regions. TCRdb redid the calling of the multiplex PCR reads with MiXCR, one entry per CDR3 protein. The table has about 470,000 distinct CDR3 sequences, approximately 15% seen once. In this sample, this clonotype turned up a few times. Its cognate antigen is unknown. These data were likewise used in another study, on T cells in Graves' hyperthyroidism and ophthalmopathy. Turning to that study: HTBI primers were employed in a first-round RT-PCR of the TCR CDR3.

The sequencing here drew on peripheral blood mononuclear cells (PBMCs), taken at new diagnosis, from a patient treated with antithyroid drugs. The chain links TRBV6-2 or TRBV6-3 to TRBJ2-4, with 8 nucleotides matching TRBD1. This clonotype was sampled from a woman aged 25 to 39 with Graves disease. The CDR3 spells CASIRDRRTKNIQYF. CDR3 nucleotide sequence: TGTGCCAGCATACGGGACAGGAGGACCAAAAACATTCAGTACTTC.